This T cell receptor beta chain was observed in a study of blood T cell repertoires in COVID-19. Study details: Some COVID-19 samples were acute and others convalescent; all came from the United States, Italy and Spain.

Original analysis: From reference gene primer amplification, estimates of nucleated cell counts were derived. The assay was immunoSEQ multiplex PCR, and TCRdb's table has in-frame clones only and misses some. V and J calls and clone size are given by that table; D and trimming were obtained from the DNA. Here the sample spans 30,000 to 35,000 clones, 93% being singletons. The CDR3 has 13 residues. The junction had 8 bases not matched to a gene; V was cut back by 10 bases and J by 6 bases. The germline V gene has CDR1 MNHEY and CDR2 SVGAGI. The chain recombines TRBV6-5 with TRBJ2-7; 11 bases map to TRBD2. Sequencing input: peripheral blood. The clonotype originates from a human donor in a cohort sampled during active COVID-19. DNA for the CDR3: TGTGCCACCCGGGCTAGCGGGGGGTTCGAGCAGTACTTC. It is translated as CATRASGGFEQYF.